These 3 T cell receptor beta chains were sequenced from one sample in a study of siplizumab effects on memory and regulatory T cells. The assay was immunoSEQ multiplex PCR, and TCRdb's table has in-frame clones only and misses some. Of about 50,000 clones in the sample, 87% are singletons; the top ten hold 0.3% to 0.35%. The source material was naive CD8+ T cells sorted from blood. Receptors were obtained from a human donor in good health.

The chain is built from TRBV5-6 and TRBJ2-7, with a weak D call TRBD2 (5 bases). Germline V gene lookup returns CDR1 SGHDT and CDR2 YYEEEE. V gave up 6 bases and J gave up 5 bases, with 21 bases separating them. This CDR3 has 15 residues. CDR3 DNA sequence: TGTGCCAGCAAGGTGTCGGGGTTAGCATTTGACGAGCAGTACTTC. This codes for CASKVSGLAFDEQYF.

This rearrangement joins TRBV6-1 to TRBJ2-7, with D perhaps TRBD1 or TRBD2 (5 bases each). The germline CDR1 and CDR2 sequences are MNHNS and SASEGT. The CDR3 is made up of 10 amino acids. The germline V and J ends were trimmed by 9 bases and 4 bases, with 7 bases remaining between them. The CDR3 sequence is CASGTYEQYF. In nucleotides, the CDR3 is TGTGCCAGTGGGACGTACGAGCAGTACTTC.

V gene TRBV27 combines with J gene TRBJ2-7, with TRBD1 as a possible D gene (5 bases). The ends were cut back, 1 base at V and 7 bases at J, with 11 bases in the middle. Per the germline V gene, CDR1 is MNHEY and CDR2 is SMNVEV (reference sequence). CDR3 length: 13 residues. The DNA of the CDR3 is TGTGCCAGCAGTTTATTCAGGGTGGGGGAGCAGTACTTC. Translation: CASSLFRVGEQYF.